The sequence of this TCR beta chain was determined in a study of T cells expressing NK-cell markers. At the level of the study: One of eight sequenced donors was HCMV-seronegative; the other seven were seropositive.

From the 5' RACE reads, TCRdb lists one entry per CDR3 protein and no DNA. Its table records 300,000 to 450,000 distinct CDR3 sequences. The CDR3 extends over 14 amino acids. In germline, CDR1 is SNHLY, CDR2 FYNNEI. The rearrangement uses TRBV2 and TRBJ2-7; TCRdb's D gene call, TRBD1, goes unchecked for lack of DNA. The origin of this receptor is a man aged 18 to 69 in good health. Sequencing was performed on blood T cells: a sorted CD56 or NKG2C T cell subset, CD4+ or CD8+ T cells, or bulk PBMC T cells (not recorded which). The CDR3 reads CASRRQGQGYEQYF.